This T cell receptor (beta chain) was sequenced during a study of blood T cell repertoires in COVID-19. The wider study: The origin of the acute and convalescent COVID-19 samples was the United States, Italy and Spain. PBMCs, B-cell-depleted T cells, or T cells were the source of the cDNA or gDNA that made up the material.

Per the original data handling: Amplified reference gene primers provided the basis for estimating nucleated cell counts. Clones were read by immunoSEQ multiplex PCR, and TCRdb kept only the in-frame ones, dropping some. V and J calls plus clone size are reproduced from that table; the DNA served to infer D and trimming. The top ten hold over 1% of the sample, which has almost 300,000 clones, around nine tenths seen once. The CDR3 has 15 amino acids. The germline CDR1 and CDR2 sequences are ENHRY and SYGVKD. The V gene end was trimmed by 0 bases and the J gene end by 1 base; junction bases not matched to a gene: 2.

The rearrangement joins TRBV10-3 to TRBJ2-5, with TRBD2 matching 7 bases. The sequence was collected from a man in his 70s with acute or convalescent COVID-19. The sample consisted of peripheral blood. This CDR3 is CAISESASGQETQYF. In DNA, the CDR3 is TGTGCCATCAGTGAGTCGGCTAGCGGCCAAGAGACCCAGTACTTC.